This T cell receptor (beta chain) was sequenced in a study of shared clonotypes between healthy human individuals. Study-wide findings and caveats: Rarefaction revealed incomplete sorted-subset sequencing despite large depth.

About this clone itself: Its antigen remains unidentified.

The protocol was immunoSEQ multiplex PCR, while the TCRdb copy is restricted to in-frame clones and leaves out a portion. Among hundreds of thousands of clones, about 96% were seen once, and the ten largest hold around 0.1%. CD45RO-negative, CCR7-selected cells formed the naive CD8 fraction, which excluded terminally differentiated effector memory CD45RA+ cells. The sequencing sample was made of naive CD8+ T cells sorted from blood. The source of this sequence is a woman in her twenties or thirties in good health.

The CDR3 region has the DNA TGTGCCAGCAGTTTTTACCGGGGGCCAAGCTACGAGCAGTACTTC. Translated, it gives CASSFYRGPSYEQYF. The J gene is TRBJ2-7, the V gene TRBV28; the D call may be TRBD1 or TRBD2 (6 bases each). Germline V CDR1 and CDR2: MDHEN, SYDVKM. The CDR3 loop spans 15 amino acids. V lost 3 bases to trimming and J lost 3 bases, with 15 bases between them.